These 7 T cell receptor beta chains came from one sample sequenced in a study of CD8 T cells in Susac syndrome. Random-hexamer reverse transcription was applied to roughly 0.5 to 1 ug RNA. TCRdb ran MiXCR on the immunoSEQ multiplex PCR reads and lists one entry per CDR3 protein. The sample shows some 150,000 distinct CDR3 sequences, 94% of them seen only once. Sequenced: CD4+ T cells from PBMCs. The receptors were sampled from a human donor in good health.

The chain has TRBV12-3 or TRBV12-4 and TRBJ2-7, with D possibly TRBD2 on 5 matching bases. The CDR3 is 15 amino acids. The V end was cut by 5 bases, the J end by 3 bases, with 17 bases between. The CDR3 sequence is CASSPVAGVGYEQYF. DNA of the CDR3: TGTGCCAGCAGTCCCGTAGCCGGGGTGGGCTACGAGCAGTACTTC.

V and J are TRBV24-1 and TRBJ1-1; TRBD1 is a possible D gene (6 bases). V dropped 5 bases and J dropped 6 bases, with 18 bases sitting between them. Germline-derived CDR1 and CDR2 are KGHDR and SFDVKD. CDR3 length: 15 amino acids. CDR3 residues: CATSAPGQRESEAFF. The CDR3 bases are TGTGCCACCAGTGCTCCGGGACAAAGGGAATCTGAAGCTTTCTTT.

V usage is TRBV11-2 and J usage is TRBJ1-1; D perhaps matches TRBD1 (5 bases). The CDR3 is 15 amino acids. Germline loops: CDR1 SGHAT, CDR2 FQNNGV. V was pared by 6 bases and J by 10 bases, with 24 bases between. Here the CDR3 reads CASSFGEMAGSRAFF. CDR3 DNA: TGTGCCAGCAGTTTTGGGGAAATGGCAGGGAGTAGAGCTTTCTTT.

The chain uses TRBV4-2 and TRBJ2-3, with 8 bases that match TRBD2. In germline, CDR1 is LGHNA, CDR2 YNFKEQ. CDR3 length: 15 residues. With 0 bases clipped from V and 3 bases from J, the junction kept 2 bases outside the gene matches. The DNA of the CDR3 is TGTGCCAGCAGCCAAGAGAGCGGGAGTACAGATACGCAGTATTTT. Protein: CASSQESGSTDTQYF.

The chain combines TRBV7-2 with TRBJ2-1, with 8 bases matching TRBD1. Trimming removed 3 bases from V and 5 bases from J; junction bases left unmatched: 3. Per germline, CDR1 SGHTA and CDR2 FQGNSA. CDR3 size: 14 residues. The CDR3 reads CASSLGQVNNEQFF. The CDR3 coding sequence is TGTGCCAGCAGCTTGGGACAGGTAAACAATGAGCAGTTCTTC.

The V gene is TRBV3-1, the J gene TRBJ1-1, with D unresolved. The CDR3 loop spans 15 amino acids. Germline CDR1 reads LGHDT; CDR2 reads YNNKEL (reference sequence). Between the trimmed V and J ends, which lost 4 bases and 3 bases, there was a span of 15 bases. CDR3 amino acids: CASSLHDKEYTEAFF. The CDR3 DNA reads TGTGCCAGCAGCCTCCATGATAAGGAGTACACTGAAGCTTTCTTT. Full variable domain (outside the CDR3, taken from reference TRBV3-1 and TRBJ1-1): DTAVSQTPKYLVTQMGNDKSIKCEQNLGHDTMYWYKQDSKKFLKIMFSYNNKELIINETVPNRFSPKSPDKAHLNLHINSLELGDSAVYFCASSLHDKEYTEAFFGQGTRLTVV.

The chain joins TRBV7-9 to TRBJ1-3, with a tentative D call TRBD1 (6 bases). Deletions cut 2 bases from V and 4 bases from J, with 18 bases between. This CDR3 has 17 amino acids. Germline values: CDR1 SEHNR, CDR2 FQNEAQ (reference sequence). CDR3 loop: CASSLSTGNHAGNTIYF. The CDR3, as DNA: TGTGCCAGCAGCTTATCCACAGGGAATCATGCCGGAAACACCATATATTTT.